This T cell receptor beta chain appears in the sequencing data of a study of T cell changes during pregnancy in multiple sclerosis (dated by TCRdb to between 2019 and 2020). About the investigation overall: Changes in the T cell repertoire over the course of pregnancy were examined in this study in women with multiple sclerosis.

CDR1 and CDR2 are read off the germline V gene as MGHDK and SYGVNS. Clipping removes 3 bases from V and 6 bases from J, with 6 as the unmatched junction base count. The CDR3 covers 15 residues, taking in both the cysteine and the phenylalanine. Just the 45-base CDR3 DNA is kept, in frame starting at base 1. Note on this clone: It has no known antigen specificity. Per-nucleotide qualities are absent, and no much larger clonotype sits a single base away.

The library was produced with the immunoSEQ multiplex PCR assay. TCRdb obtained this table from immuneACCESS and retained in-frame rearrangements with V and J assigned. These tables miss some clones; where compared with another copy, unresolved V genes account for less than half of the shortfall, and the remainder is unexplained. Recorded for this sample are 90,000 to 95,000 clones; almost 95% of them occurred a single time. 2% to 2.5% of the sample rests with the top ten. The origin of this receptor is a female donor with multiple sclerosis, enrolled in a pregnancy study. The chain is assembled from TRBV25-1 and TRBJ2-2; 8 bases in the junction line up with TRBD1. This material consisted of peripheral blood, taken in the third trimester of pregnancy. The CDR3 region has the sequence CASSDRTGYSGELFF. DNA sequence: TGTGCCAGCAGTGACAGGACAGGGTACTCCGGGGAGCTGTTTTTT.